These T cell receptor beta chains were read from a single sample in a study of T-cell memory formation after mild COVID-19. Via MiXCR, TCRdb re-called the 5' RACE reads, giving one row per CDR3 protein. Of 190,000 or so distinct CDR3 sequences listed, 20% to 25% are singletons. The sample consisted of PBMCs or a T cell subset sorted from them (not recorded which). These TCRs come from an adult woman who had mild COVID-19 (a few samples of this study predate the infection). Cell type and time point are not known. CDR3s include the opening cysteine and the closing phenylalanine or tryptophan. Each record gives: V gene, J gene, CDR3 protein.

v_gene: TRBV7-9; j_gene: TRBJ2-7; CDR3aa: CASSLGRDISAGEQYF
v_gene: TRBV7-9; j_gene: TRBJ1-2; CDR3aa: CASSLAGQGDYGYTF
v_gene: TRBV25-1; j_gene: TRBJ1-4; CDR3aa: CASSGSEDAVFF
v_gene: TRBV7-3; j_gene: TRBJ2-1; CDR3aa: CASSLGLASSGYNEQFF
v_gene: TRBV12-3/TRBV12-4; j_gene: TRBJ2-3; CDR3aa: CASSSSASGSTDTQYF
v_gene: TRBV12-3/TRBV12-4; j_gene: TRBJ2-2; CDR3aa: CASSPSGGDKLFF
v_gene: TRBV12-3/TRBV12-4; j_gene: TRBJ2-7; CDR3aa: CASSPTGTSGGREQYF
v_gene: TRBV15; j_gene: TRBJ2-3; CDR3aa: CATSGRASGDTQYF
v_gene: TRBV7-6; j_gene: TRBJ2-1; CDR3aa: CASSLVESGNEQFF
v_gene: TRBV7-9; j_gene: TRBJ1-5; CDR3aa: CASSPGTGGNQPQHF
v_gene: TRBV20-1; j_gene: TRBJ1-4; CDR3aa: CSARTEWGVNEKLFF
v_gene: TRBV10-3; j_gene: TRBJ2-7; CDR3aa: CAISSGQGNPYEQYF
v_gene: TRBV4-1; j_gene: TRBJ2-7; CDR3aa: CASSQVLAGSYEQYF
v_gene: TRBV4-3; j_gene: TRBJ2-6; CDR3aa: CASSMFSGANVLTF
v_gene: TRBV27; j_gene: TRBJ2-1; CDR3aa: CASSFLFSSANEQFF
v_gene: TRBV11-3; j_gene: TRBJ2-1; CDR3aa: CASSFRDSGAYNEQFF
v_gene: TRBV27; j_gene: TRBJ2-2; CDR3aa: CASSPFAPPAGELFF
v_gene: TRBV20-1; j_gene: TRBJ1-2; CDR3aa: CSARDTRLDREAGYTF
v_gene: TRBV7-9; j_gene: TRBJ1-2; CDR3aa: CATRHLYGYTF
v_gene: TRBV20-1; j_gene: TRBJ2-7; CDR3aa: CSARLPGGGYEQYF
v_gene: TRBV12-3/TRBV12-4; j_gene: TRBJ1-5; CDR3aa: CASSPFTGGQPQHF
v_gene: TRBV20-1; j_gene: TRBJ2-5; CDR3aa: CSARDAVAGESETQYF
v_gene: TRBV2; j_gene: TRBJ1-2; CDR3aa: CASRDLPGQGEAGYGYTF
v_gene: TRBV7-8; j_gene: TRBJ2-3; CDR3aa: CASSSPRGGGTDTQYF
v_gene: TRBV9; j_gene: TRBJ2-1; CDR3aa: CASSVQRGGFGEQFF
v_gene: TRBV20-1; j_gene: TRBJ2-7; CDR3aa: CSARFRSYEQYF
v_gene: TRBV29-1; j_gene: TRBJ2-7; CDR3aa: CSVDAGTGGMQYF
v_gene: TRBV7-8; j_gene: TRBJ1-1; CDR3aa: CASSLIQGTNTEAFF
v_gene: TRBV15; j_gene: TRBJ2-3; CDR3aa: CATSQDTASGDTQYF
v_gene: TRBV5-5; j_gene: TRBJ1-1; CDR3aa: CASSRTVGAEAFF
v_gene: TRBV7-9; j_gene: TRBJ2-4; CDR3aa: CASSLGRDRDIQYF
v_gene: TRBV9; j_gene: TRBJ2-3; CDR3aa: CASAAGDAQDTQYF
v_gene: TRBV9; j_gene: TRBJ2-1; CDR3aa: CDSSALAGAYNEQFF
v_gene: TRBV10-3; j_gene: TRBJ1-4; CDR3aa: CATGTGDEKLFF
v_gene: TRBV19; j_gene: TRBJ2-3; CDR3aa: CASSIVGASITDTQYF
v_gene: TRBV29-1; j_gene: TRBJ1-5; CDR3aa: CSVGTGLQPQHF
v_gene: TRBV4-1; j_gene: TRBJ1-5; CDR3aa: CASSRFTGRGQPQHF
v_gene: TRBV6-6; j_gene: TRBJ1-1; CDR3aa: CASSSPNQQGPGTEAFF
v_gene: TRBV25-1; j_gene: TRBJ1-1; CDR3aa: CASSVAGEAFF
v_gene: TRBV7-6; j_gene: TRBJ1-1; CDR3aa: CASSSPRGEAFF
v_gene: TRBV9; j_gene: TRBJ2-3; CDR3aa: CASSPWNTDTQYF
v_gene: TRBV7-9; j_gene: TRBJ2-7; CDR3aa: CASSLPREYEQYF